Following are 13 T cell receptor beta chains from one sample sequenced in a study of cytomegalovirus exposure and HLA in healthy donors. Use of 60 Vbeta and 13 Jbeta primers characterized the PCR. Only in-frame clones appear in the TCRdb table, and some are missing; sequencing was by immunoSEQ multiplex PCR. The sample consists of about 80,000 clones, approximately 60% of them appearing once. The sample taken for sequencing was PBMCs. These receptors originate from a male donor in good health and CMV-seropositive.

The chain has TRBV7-3 and TRBJ2-3; 12 bases fit TRBD2. Trimming at V came to 2 bases and at J to 1 base, leaving 1 base not matched to a gene. Germline V gives CDR1 SGHTA, CDR2 FQGTGA. The CDR3 runs to 16 residues. The CDR3, as DNA: TGTGCCAGCAGCTTACGACTAGCGGGGGGCACAGATACGCAGTATTTT. Its protein is CASSLRLAGGTDTQYF.

J is TRBJ2-7 and V is TRBV7-7; maybe TRBD2 (5 bases). The CDR3 consists of 10 residues. The germline V gene has CDR1 SSHAT and CDR2 FNYEAQ (reference sequence). DNA of the CDR3: TGTGCTACTGGAGGAGGAGAGCAGTACTTC. Translated, it gives CATGGGEQYF.

This clone has a handful of counts. The V call is TRBV2, the J call TRBJ1-3; D is undetermined. The CDR3 consists of 13 residues. Germline values: CDR1 SNHLY, CDR2 FYNNEI. The V and J ends lost 4 bases and 0 bases respectively, with 4 bases between them. For the CDR3, the DNA is TGTGCCAGCAGTGTGAGCTCTGGAAACACCATATATTTT. Protein sequence: CASSVSSGNTIYF.

The V gene is TRBV30, the J gene TRBJ2-7; 10 nucleotides agree with TRBD2. CDR1 GTSNPN and CDR2 SVGIG come from the germline V gene (reference sequence). The length of the CDR3 is 14 residues. The V gene end was trimmed by 1 base and the J gene end by 4 bases; junction bases not matched to a gene: 4. The CDR3 DNA sequence: TGTGCCTGGAGTGAGACTAGCGGGCCTTACGAGCAGTACTTC. This translates into CAWSETSGPYEQYF. Full variable domain (rest looked up from reference TRBV30 and TRBJ2-7): SQTIHQWPATLVQPVGSPLSLECTVEGTSNPNLYWYRQAAGRGLQLLFYSVGIGQISSEVPQNLSASRPQDRQFILSSKKLLLSDSGFYLCAWSETSGPYEQYFGPGTRLTVT.

Regarding this clone: An end of the junction differs from the germline gene, which may be a read error. The chain carries TRBV27 and TRBJ2-7, with a weak D call TRBD2 (6 bases). CDR1 is MNHEY, CDR2 SMNVEV, per germline (reference sequence). The CDR3 extends over 15 amino acids. CDR3 nucleotides: TGTGCCAGCAGCTTGGGAGGAAGTAAGGGTGACGAGCAGTATTTC. This translates into CASSLGGSKGDEQYF.

With regard to this clone: Other nucleotide sequences in the sample specify the same CDR3. The CDR3 nucleotides are TGTGCCAGCAGCTTAGCACCCGGGACTCAGGGTGGTCTGTACTACGAGCAGTACTTC. Its protein product is CASSLAPGTQGGLYYEQYF. This sequence joins TRBV7-6 and TRBJ2-7; the D gene is possibly TRBD2 (6 bases). The germline V and J ends were trimmed by 0 bases and 3 bases, with 24 bases remaining between them. Germline-derived CDR1 and CDR2 are SGHVS and FNYEAQ. This CDR3 has 19 residues.

This clone has only a few counts. This chain joins TRBV30 and TRBJ1-5; 7 bases are a match to TRBD1. The CDR3 covers 16 residues. J lost 0 bases, V lost 0 bases, and 5 bases had no gene match. Looked up from germline, CDR1 is GTSNPN and CDR2 is SVGIG (reference sequence). CDR3 sequence (DNA): TGTGCCTGGAGTGTAAAACAGGGGAATAGCAATCAGCCCCAGCATTTT. Translation: CAWSVKQGNSNQPQHF.

This clone showed up just a few times. The rearrangement uses TRBV28 and TRBJ1-5; unclear D gene. The V end was cut by 5 bases, the J end by 3 bases, with 17 bases between. The CDR3 contains 16 residues. Germline lookup yields CDR1 MDHEN and CDR2 SYDVKM. The CDR3 DNA reads TGTGCCAGCAGTCTTGTGGGCCTACCGCACAATCAGCCCCAGCATTTT. It translates to CASSLVGLPHNQPQHF. Using reference TRBV28 and TRBJ1-5 for the parts outside the CDR3, the full variable domain is DVKVTQSSRYLVKRTGEKVFLECVQDMDHENMFWYRQDPGLGLRLIYFSYDVKMKEKGDIPEGYSVSREKKERFSLILESASTNQTSMYLCASSLVGLPHNQPQHFGDGTRLSIL.

The V gene is TRBV5-1, the J gene TRBJ2-6, with TRBD1 as a possible D gene (6 bases). This CDR3 region has 18 residues. The germline V gene has CDR1 SGHRS and CDR2 YFSETQ. Trimming cost V 4 bases and J 0 bases, with 17 bases left between them. The CDR3 DNA is TGCGCCAGCAGCACAACCGGGACACCTAGCTCTGGGGCCAACGTCCTGACTTTC. Residues: CASSTTGTPSSGANVLTF.

The genes are TRBV19 and TRBJ1-5; 8 positions match TRBD1. The germline V gene has CDR1 LNHDA and CDR2 SQIVND (reference sequence). The CDR3 loop spans 15 amino acids. With V trimmed by 5 bases and J by 6 bases, 9 bases remained unmatched. The CDR3 nucleotides are TGTGCCAGTAGTCTCGCAGGGGGCTATTCTCAGCCCCAGCATTTT. It encodes CASSLAGGYSQPQHF.

The rearrangement uses TRBV5-1 and TRBJ2-5, with D perhaps TRBD1 (6 bases). Between the trimmed V and J ends, which lost 2 bases and 2 bases, there was a span of 7 bases. The CDR3 sequence is 13 residues long. Germline values: CDR1 SGHRS, CDR2 YFSETQ. The CDR3 DNA reads as TGCGCCAGCAGCTTTCAGGGGCAAGAGACCCAGTACTTC. Residues: CASSFQGQETQYF.

The chain combines TRBV28 with TRBJ1-1, with TRBD1 identical over 7 bases. The J segment lost 0 bases and the V segment lost 3 bases, leaving 4 bases of the junction unmatched. This CDR3 is built from 15 residues. Per the germline V gene, CDR1 is MDHEN and CDR2 is SYDVKM. The chain's CDR3 is CASSFGTDMNTEAFF. As DNA, the CDR3 is TGTGCCAGCAGTTTTGGGACAGACATGAACACTGAAGCTTTCTTT.

The gene calls are TRBV18 and TRBJ1-5; TRBD1 is a possible D gene (6 bases). Germline V gives CDR1 KGHSH, CDR2 LQKENI. The CDR3 runs to 16 residues. V lost 4 bases and J 5 bases, leaving 18 bases between the germline ends. The CDR3 region has the DNA TGTGCCAGCTCACTCTCGGGCACAGGGAGCCATCAGCCCCAGCATTTT. It is translated as CASSLSGTGSHQPQHF.